A selection of T cell receptor beta chains follows, all from one sample in a study of OX40 agonist ivuxolimab in advanced cancers. Clones were read by immunoSEQ multiplex PCR, and TCRdb kept only the in-frame ones, dropping some. The table includes about 96,000 clones, 80% to 95% detected once. The sample consisted of CD4+ or CD8+ T cells sorted from blood, taken in a trial of the OX40 agonist ivuxolimab. Receptors originate from an adult with an advanced solid tumor such as melanoma, head and neck, liver or kidney cancer. CDR3s include the opening cysteine and the closing phenylalanine or tryptophan. Fields, in order: J gene, D gene, V gene, clone size, CDR3 DNA, CDR3 protein. A D gene is named only where the DNA matches it firmly. Clone size is stated in some rows and not others, as once, few, many or a class when expanded.

TRBJ2-3,NA,TRBV7-6,NA,TGTGCCAGCAGCTTACGGTTCACGGGACGCAACACAGATACGCAGTATTTT,CASSLRFTGRNTDTQYF
TRBJ2-1,TRBD2,TRBV4-1,NA,TGCGCCAGCAGCCAAGTATTTACTAGCGGGAGGAGCTACAATGAGCAGTTCTTC,CASSQVFTSGRSYNEQFF
TRBJ1-2,NA,TRBV23-1,few,TGCGCCAGCAGCCGGCGAGGGGACAAATCGGGCTACACCTTC,CASSRRGDKSGYTF
TRBJ2-7,TRBD2,TRBV30,NA,TGTGCCTGGAAAAGAGGACTAGCGCTCTACGAGCAGTACTTC,CAWKRGLALYEQYF
TRBJ1-2,NA,TRBV11-3,NA,TGTGCCAGCAGCCGAGCGGGAGGACTCGGCGGCTACACCTTC,CASSRAGGLGGYTF
TRBJ2-1,NA,TRBV5-5,NA,TGTGCCAGCAGCTTCGCCCCCGAGAATGAGCAGTTCTTC,CASSFAPENEQFF
TRBJ2-4,NA,TRBV4-2,NA,TGTGCCAGCAGCCAAGTCGGACAGACTGCCAAAAACATTCAGTACTTC,CASSQVGQTAKNIQYF
TRBJ2-5,NA,TRBV7-9,NA,TGTGCCAGCAGCTTACAGGGGCAAGAGACCCAGTACTTC,CASSLQGQETQYF
TRBJ2-7,NA,TRBV7-2,NA,TGTGCCAGCAGCTTAGCAGGGATCTACGAGCAGTACTTC,CASSLAGIYEQYF
TRBJ2-7,TRBD2,TRBV11-3,NA,TGTGCCAGCAGCCCGGGACTAGCGGGAAGGGAGCAGTACTTC,CASSPGLAGREQYF
TRBJ2-7,NA,TRBV19,NA,TGTGCCAGTAGTATACCCCCGGGAAGGGTGGGTAAATCCTACGAGCAGTACTTC,CASSIPPGRVGKSYEQYF
TRBJ1-5,NA,TRBV7-2,few,TGTGCCAGCAGCTTATGGGGAGGGGTTGATCAGCCCCAGCATTTT,CASSLWGGVDQPQHF
TRBJ2-3,NA,TRBV12-5,NA,TGTGCTAGTGGTTTGCCGGGGGGCGGAATTTTCACAGATACGCAGTATTTT,CASGLPGGGIFTDTQYF
TRBJ2-3,TRBD2,TRBV28,NA,TGTGCCAGCAGTTTCGCCAGCGGGAGAGTGATAGATACGCAGTATTTT,CASSFASGRVIDTQYF
TRBJ2-1,NA,TRBV28,NA,TGTGCCAGCAGTTTGGGGCCCCAACTAGGGTATGAGCAGTTCTTC,CASSLGPQLGYEQFF
TRBJ2-3,TRBD2,TRBV2,once,TGTGCCAGCACCCCCGGGACTAGCGGCACAGATACGCAGTATTTT,CASTPGTSGTDTQYF
TRBJ2-3,NA,TRBV5-1,NA,TGCGCCAGCTCCCCCCGACCGGGAGAACCCACAGATACGCAGTATTTT,CASSPRPGEPTDTQYF
TRBJ2-5,TRBD2,TRBV18,once,TGTGCCAGCTCACCATCGGGACTAGCCCCAGAGACCCAGTACTTC,CASSPSGLAPETQYF
TRBJ2-1,NA,TRBV19,NA,TGTGCCAGTAGTATCGGGTACAGGAGTGAGCAGTTCTTC,CASSIGYRSEQFF
TRBJ1-4,NA,TRBV14,once,TGTGCCAGCAGCCAAGATTTTTTTAGGGGCGTTGGTGATGAAAAACTGTTTTTT,CASSQDFFRGVGDEKLFF
TRBJ1-1,TRBD1,TRBV7-9,NA,TGTGCCAGCAGCTTATTCGGGACAGGGGGCGCGGACACTGAAGCTTTCTTT,CASSLFGTGGADTEAFF
TRBJ2-4,TRBD1,TRBV7-2,NA,TGTGCCAGCAGCCCGGACAGGGCGGCAATAAACATTCAGTACTTC,CASSPDRAAINIQYF
TRBJ2-3,TRBD2,TRBV5-1,NA,TGCGCCAGCAGCTCCGGGACTACTGATACGCAGTATTTT,CASSSGTTDTQYF
TRBJ2-3,TRBD2,TRBV11-2,NA,TGTGCCAGCAGCTTAGCTCATAGCGGGAGGGCTTATACGCAGTATTTT,CASSLAHSGRAYTQYF
TRBJ2-3,NA,TRBV4-3,NA,TGCGCCAGCAGCCCCCTCGGGGCGGACCGCACAGATACGCAGTATTTT,CASSPLGADRTDTQYF
TRBJ2-2,TRBD1,TRBV11-3,NA,TGTGCCAGCAGCTTAGATCGGTGGACAGGGGGCACCGGGGAGCTGTTTTTT,CASSLDRWTGGTGELFF
TRBJ1-6,NA,TRBV2,NA,TGTGCCAGCAAAGACGGGGTGGGCGGCAATAATTCACCCCTCCACTTT,CASKDGVGGNNSPLHF
TRBJ2-7,TRBD1,TRBV11-3,once,TGTGCCAGCAGCTCCGCGGGACAGGGAACCTCCTACGAGCAGTACTTC,CASSSAGQGTSYEQYF
TRBJ2-3,NA,TRBV9,NA,TGTGCCAGCAGCGTAGACGATCCTTACACAGATACGCAGTATTTT,CASSVDDPYTDTQYF
TRBJ1-2,TRBD1,TRBV2,NA,TGTGCCAGCTCCTTCGGACAGGGCGCTTCCCTGAACTATGGCTACACCTTC,CASSFGQGASLNYGYTF